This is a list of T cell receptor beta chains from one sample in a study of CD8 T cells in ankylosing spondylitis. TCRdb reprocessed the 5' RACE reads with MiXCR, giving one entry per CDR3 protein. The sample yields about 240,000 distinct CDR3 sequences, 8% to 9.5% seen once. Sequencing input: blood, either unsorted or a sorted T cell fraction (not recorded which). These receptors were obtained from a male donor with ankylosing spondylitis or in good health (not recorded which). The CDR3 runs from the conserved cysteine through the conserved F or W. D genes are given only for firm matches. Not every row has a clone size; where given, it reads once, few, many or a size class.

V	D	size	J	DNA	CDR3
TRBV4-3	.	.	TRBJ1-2	TGCGCCAGCAGCCAATTCACCGGACTGCACACCTTC	CASSQFTGLHTF
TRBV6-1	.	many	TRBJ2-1	TGTGCCAGCAGAACACAGGCTTGGGCCGGCCCCCAGGATGAGCAGTTCTTC	CASRTQAWAGPQDEQFF
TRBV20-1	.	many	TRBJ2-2	TGCAGTGCTAGAAGGGACGGCACCGGGGAGCTGTTTTTT	CSARRDGTGELFF
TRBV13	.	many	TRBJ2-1	TGTGCCAGCAGCCCCCGCGTAGGAGCGGATGAGCAGTTCTTC	CASSPRVGADEQFF
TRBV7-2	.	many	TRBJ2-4	TGTGCCAGCAGCTTGGGCGGGGTCCAAAACATTCAGTACTTC	CASSLGGVQNIQYF
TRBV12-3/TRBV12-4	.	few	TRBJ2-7	TGTGCCAGCAGTCGGGACACTGCCTACGAGCAGTACTTC	CASSRDTAYEQYF
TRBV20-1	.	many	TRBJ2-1	TGCAGTGCTAGCGGTTTGGTGGTGAATGAGCAGTTCTTC	CSASGLVVNEQFF
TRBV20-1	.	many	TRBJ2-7	TGCAGTGCTAGACCGGGACACGGGTTGTCCTACGAGCAGTACTTC	CSARPGHGLSYEQYF
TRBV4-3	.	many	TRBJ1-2	TGCGCCAGCAGCCAAGATGCGGGGGGCGCTGGATCTGGCTACACCTTC	CASSQDAGGAGSGYTF
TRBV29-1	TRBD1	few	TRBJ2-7	TGCAGCGCCTCAGCCGGACAGGGGATCTACGAGCAGTACTTC	CSASAGQGIYEQYF
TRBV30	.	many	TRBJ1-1	TGTGCCTGGAGTGTAACAGTCCGAATGAACACTGAAGCTTTCTTT	CAWSVTVRMNTEAFF
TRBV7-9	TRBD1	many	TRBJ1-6	TGTGCCAGCAGCCCCGGGACAGGGGGCCCAAATTCACCCCTCCACTTT	CASSPGTGGPNSPLHF
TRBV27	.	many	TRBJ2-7	TGTGCCAGCAGTTTGATCGAGTGGGAGCAGTACTTC	CASSLIEWEQYF
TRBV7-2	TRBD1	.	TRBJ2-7	TGTGCCAGCAGCTTCCTAGGACAGGGGGCATACGAGCAGTACTTC	CASSFLGQGAYEQYF
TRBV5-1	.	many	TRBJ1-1	TGCGCCAGCAGCTTGGGGGGGCAGTTAAACACTGAAGCTTTCTTT	CASSLGGQLNTEAFF
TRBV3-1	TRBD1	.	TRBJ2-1	TGTGCCAGCAGCTTAGAGGGACAGGGATCTCCCTACAATGAGCAGTTCTTC	CASSLEGQGSPYNEQFF
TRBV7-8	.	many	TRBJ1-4	TGTGCCAGCAGTCAGACGGAGACAACTAATGAAAAACTGTTTTTT	CASSQTETTNEKLFF
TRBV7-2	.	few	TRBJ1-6	TGTGCCAGCAGCGTCAGGATAGCGCTCAATTCACCCCTCCACTTT	CASSVRIALNSPLHF
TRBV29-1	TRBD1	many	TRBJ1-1	TGCAGCGTGGCCGGACAGGGAGAAACTGAAGCTTTCTTT	CSVAGQGETEAFF
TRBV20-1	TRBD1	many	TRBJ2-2	TGCAGTGCTCGCAGACAGGGGGGCACCGGGGAGCTGTTTTTT	CSARRQGGTGELFF
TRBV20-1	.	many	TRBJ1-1	TGCAGTGCTAGAAACCCGAGGGACAAGAACACTGAAGCTTTCTTT	CSARNPRDKNTEAFF
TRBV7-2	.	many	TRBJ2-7	TGTGCCAGCAGCTTAAATCTGGGGGCGGGCGAGAAGTACTTC	CASSLNLGAGEKYF
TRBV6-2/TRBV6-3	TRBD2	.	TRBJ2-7	TGTGCCAGCAGTCCGCTTTTCGGGACTAGCGGCTCCTACGAGCAGTACTTC	CASSPLFGTSGSYEQYF
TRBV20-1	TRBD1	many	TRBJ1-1	TGCAGTGCTAGACCTGACAGGGGGATGAACACTGAAGCTTTCTTT	CSARPDRGMNTEAFF
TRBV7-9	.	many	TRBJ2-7	TGTGCCAGCAGCCCCATCGGAGGGGGTTACGAGCAGTACTTC	CASSPIGGGYEQYF
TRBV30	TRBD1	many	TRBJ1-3	TGTGCAACGGACAGGTTTGGAAACACCATATATTTT	CATDRFGNTIYF
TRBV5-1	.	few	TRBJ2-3	TGCGCCAGCAGTTCTGACGGATTTAGCACAGATACGCAGTATTTT	CASSSDGFSTDTQYF
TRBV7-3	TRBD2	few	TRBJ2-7	TGTGCCAGCAGCTGGGAGGGCTACGAGCAGTACTTC	CASSWEGYEQYF
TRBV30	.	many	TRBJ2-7	TGTGCCTGGACGGACGGTAATTCCTACGAGCAGTACTTC	CAWTDGNSYEQYF
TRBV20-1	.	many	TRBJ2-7	TGCAGTGCTGAAACGGAGGCCGAGCAGTACTTC	CSAETEAEQYF
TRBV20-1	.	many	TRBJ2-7	TGCAGTGCTAGAGATTGGGAGACGGGCGAGCAGTACTTC	CSARDWETGEQYF
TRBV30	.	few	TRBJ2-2	TGTGCCTGGACTGCAGGGGCCCTCACCGGGGAGCTGTTTTTT	CAWTAGALTGELFF
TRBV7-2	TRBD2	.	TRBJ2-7	TGTGCCAGCAGCCTAGCGGGGGGCTACTACGAGCAGTACTTC	CASSLAGGYYEQYF
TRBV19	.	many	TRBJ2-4	TGTGCCAGTAGCTGGGCAGACAAAAACATTCAGTACTTC	CASSWADKNIQYF
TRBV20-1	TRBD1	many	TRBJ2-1	TGCAGTGCTAGAGATCCGGCCAGGGGGCACTACAATGAGCAGTTCTTC	CSARDPARGHYNEQFF
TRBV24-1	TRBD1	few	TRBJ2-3	TGTGCCACCAGTCGCAGACAGGGAGCGGGCACAGATACGCAGTATTTT	CATSRRQGAGTDTQYF
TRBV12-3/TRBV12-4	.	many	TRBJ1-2	TGTGCCAGTGGGGTAGATGCTTATGGCTACACCTTC	CASGVDAYGYTF
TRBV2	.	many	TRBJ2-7	TGTGCCAGCAGTGGAGGGACACCTCTCTACGAGCAGTACTTC	CASSGGTPLYEQYF
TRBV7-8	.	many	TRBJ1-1	TGTGCCAGCAGCTTAATAGGGATGTTGAACACTGAAGCTTTCTTT	CASSLIGMLNTEAFF
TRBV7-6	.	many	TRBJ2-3	TGTGCCAGCAGCCAAGACGCCTCAGGGGCAGATACGCAGTATTTT	CASSQDASGADTQYF
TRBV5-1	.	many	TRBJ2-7	TGCGCCAGCAGCTTGGAGGCCAGGCACTACGAGCAGTACTTC	CASSLEARHYEQYF
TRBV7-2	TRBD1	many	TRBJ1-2	TGTGCCAGCAGCTTAGCGTGGGACAGGGTGGGAGGCTACACCTTC	CASSLAWDRVGGYTF
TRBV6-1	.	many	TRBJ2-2	TGTGCCAGCAGTCGGGGAAGAGGGGCCGACACCGGGGAGCTGTTTTTT	CASSRGRGADTGELFF
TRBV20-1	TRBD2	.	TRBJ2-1	TGCAGTGCTGTTAGCGGGGGAGATTACAATGAGCAGTTCTTC	CSAVSGGDYNEQFF